This T cell receptor (beta chain) was observed in a study of Graves' ophthalmopathy and Graves' hyperthyroidism. Study observations and caveats: Detection in blood was also observed for most expanded thyroid clonotypes above 0.001 frequency.

The CDR3 is 16 amino acids. The ends lost 2 bases at V and 0 bases at J; junction bases unmatched: 4. Germline V gives CDR1 SGHRS, CDR2 YFSETQ. Transcripts of RNA were the source for amplifying TCR beta CDR3 regions. HTBI primers primed a first-round RT-PCR, and a second-round multiplex PCR followed. In TCRdb, the multiplex PCR reads were re-called with MiXCR into one record per CDR3 protein. The sample shows 560,000 or so distinct CDR3 sequences, about two fifths of them seen only once. This clonotype was counted ten times or more. Its antigen is unknown. The source material was peripheral blood or thyroid tissue (not recorded which). The chain joins TRBV5-1 to TRBJ2-2; 7 positions agree with TRBD2. The clonotype originates from an adult man with Graves' hyperthyroidism. The CDR3 DNA reads TGCGCCAGCAGCTTAGAAGCGGGGACGAACACCGGGGAGCTGTTTTTT. The encoded protein is CASSLEAGTNTGELFF.